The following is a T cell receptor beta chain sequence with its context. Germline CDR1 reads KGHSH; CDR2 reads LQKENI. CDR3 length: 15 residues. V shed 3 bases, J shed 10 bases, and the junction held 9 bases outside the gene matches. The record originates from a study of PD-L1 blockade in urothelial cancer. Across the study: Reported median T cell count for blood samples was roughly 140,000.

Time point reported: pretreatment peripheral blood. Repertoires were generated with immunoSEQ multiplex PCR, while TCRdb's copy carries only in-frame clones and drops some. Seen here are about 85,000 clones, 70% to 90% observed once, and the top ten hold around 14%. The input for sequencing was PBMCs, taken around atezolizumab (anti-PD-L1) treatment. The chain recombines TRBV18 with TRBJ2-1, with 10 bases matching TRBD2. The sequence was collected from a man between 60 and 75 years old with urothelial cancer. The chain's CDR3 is CASSPSGRAGLEQFF. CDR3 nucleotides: TGTGCCAGCTCACCCAGCGGGAGGGCCGGTTTAGAGCAGTTCTTC.